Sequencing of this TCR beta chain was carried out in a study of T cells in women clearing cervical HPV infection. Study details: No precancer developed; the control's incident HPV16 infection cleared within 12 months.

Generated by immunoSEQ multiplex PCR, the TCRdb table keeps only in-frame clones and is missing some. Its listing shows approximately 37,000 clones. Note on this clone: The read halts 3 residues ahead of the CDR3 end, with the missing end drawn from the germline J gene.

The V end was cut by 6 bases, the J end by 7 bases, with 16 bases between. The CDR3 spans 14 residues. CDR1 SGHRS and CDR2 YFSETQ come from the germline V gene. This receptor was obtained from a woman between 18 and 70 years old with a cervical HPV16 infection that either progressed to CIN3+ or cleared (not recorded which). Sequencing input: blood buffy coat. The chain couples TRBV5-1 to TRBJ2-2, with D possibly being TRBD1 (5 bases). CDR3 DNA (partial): TGCGCCAGCACCCTTTCAGGGCAGGGCGGGGAG. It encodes CASTLSGQGGE. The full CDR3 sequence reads CASTLSGQGGELFF.